Listed below are T cell receptor beta chains from one sample, sequenced in a study of blood T cell repertoires in COVID-19. Clones were read by immunoSEQ multiplex PCR, and TCRdb kept only the in-frame ones, dropping some. The table includes roughly 80,000 clones, 70% to 90% detected once. The sequencing input was peripheral blood. The receptors shown here come from a woman older than 75 with active or convalescent COVID-19. Both conserved end residues are part of each CDR3. Each record gives: clone size, D gene, J gene, V gene, CDR3 DNA, CDR3 protein. A D gene is named only where the DNA matches it firmly. Clone size is shown for a subset of rows, as once, few, many or a class of expanded clone.

clone_size: .; d_call: TRBD2; j_call: TRBJ2-3; v_call: TRBV6-5; cdr3_nt: TGTGCCAGCAGTTACGGGGGACTAACAGATACGCAGTATTTT; cdr3_aa: CASSYGGLTDTQYF
clone_size: .; d_call: TRBD1; j_call: TRBJ1-1; v_call: TRBV10-3; cdr3_nt: TGTGCCATCAGGGGACAGGGGGCAGTCACTGAAGCTTTCTTT; cdr3_aa: CAIRGQGAVTEAFF
clone_size: .; d_call: TRBD1; j_call: TRBJ1-2; v_call: TRBV20-1; cdr3_nt: TGCAGTGCTAGTTGGGCGGGACAGGGAGATGGCTACACCTTC; cdr3_aa: CSASWAGQGDGYTF
clone_size: .; d_call: .; j_call: TRBJ2-5; v_call: TRBV5-1; cdr3_nt: TGCGCCAGCAGCTTGGGGGGGACATATCAAGAGACCCAGTACTTC; cdr3_aa: CASSLGGTYQETQYF
clone_size: .; d_call: .; j_call: TRBJ2-7; v_call: TRBV27; cdr3_nt: TGTGCCAGCAGTTCGGGGTTGGACGAGCAGTACTTC; cdr3_aa: CASSSGLDEQYF
clone_size: .; d_call: .; j_call: TRBJ2-2; v_call: TRBV3-1/TRBV3-2; cdr3_nt: TGTGCCAGCAGCCTTCTTATAGGGGAGCTGTTTTTT; cdr3_aa: CASSLLIGELFF
clone_size: .; d_call: TRBD2; j_call: TRBJ2-3; v_call: TRBV5-1; cdr3_nt: TGCGCCAGCAGCTTGGGAGGGACTAGCGGCACAGATACGCAGTATTTT; cdr3_aa: CASSLGGTSGTDTQYF
clone_size: .; d_call: TRBD2; j_call: TRBJ2-3; v_call: TRBV7-9; cdr3_nt: TGTGCCAGCAGCGACGGGACTAGGTCAGATACGCAGTATTTT; cdr3_aa: CASSDGTRSDTQYF
clone_size: .; d_call: .; j_call: TRBJ2-5; v_call: TRBV28; cdr3_nt: TGTGCCAGCAGAGGCCAAGTAGGGGCCCAGTACTTC; cdr3_aa: CASRGQVGAQYF
clone_size: .; d_call: .; j_call: TRBJ1-5; v_call: TRBV30; cdr3_nt: TGTGCCTGGAGTGTACGGGACTTCTATAGCAATCAGCCCCAGCATTTT; cdr3_aa: CAWSVRDFYSNQPQHF
clone_size: .; d_call: TRBD2; j_call: TRBJ2-2; v_call: TRBV5-1; cdr3_nt: TGCGCCAGCAGCTTGGCCGGGGGGTTCGGCACCGGGGAGCTGTTTTTT; cdr3_aa: CASSLAGGFGTGELFF
clone_size: once; d_call: .; j_call: TRBJ1-1; v_call: TRBV28; cdr3_nt: TGTGCCAGCAGTGCGGGGGGTCGAGGTGAAGCTTTCTTT; cdr3_aa: CASSAGGRGEAFF
clone_size: once; d_call: .; j_call: TRBJ2-7; v_call: TRBV19; cdr3_nt: TGTGCCAGTAGTATATCGAGAGCCTACGAGCAGTACTTC; cdr3_aa: CASSISRAYEQYF
clone_size: .; d_call: .; j_call: TRBJ2-5; v_call: TRBV6-5; cdr3_nt: TGTGCCAGCAGTTACCTCTCCTTGTTAGAGACCCAGTACTTC; cdr3_aa: CASSYLSLLETQYF
clone_size: .; d_call: TRBD1; j_call: TRBJ2-7; v_call: TRBV7-6; cdr3_nt: TGTGCCAGCAGCTCCCGACAGGGTATGGGCTACGAGCAGTACTTC; cdr3_aa: CASSSRQGMGYEQYF
clone_size: .; d_call: TRBD2; j_call: TRBJ2-1; v_call: TRBV5-1; cdr3_nt: TGCGCCAGCAGCCTTTTAGCGGGAGGGCCCCATGAGCAGTTCTTC; cdr3_aa: CASSLLAGGPHEQFF
clone_size: .; d_call: .; j_call: TRBJ2-7; v_call: TRBV27; cdr3_nt: TGTGCCAGCAGTTTAACCCGGTCTAGTGCAACCTACGAGCAGTACTTC; cdr3_aa: CASSLTRSSATYEQYF
clone_size: .; d_call: .; j_call: TRBJ1-4; v_call: TRBV7-2; cdr3_nt: TGTGCCAGCAGCTTAGGCCGCGCGGCAGGGGTTGAAAAACTGTTTTTT; cdr3_aa: CASSLGRAAGVEKLFF
clone_size: .; d_call: TRBD1; j_call: TRBJ1-5; v_call: TRBV28; cdr3_nt: TGTGCCAGCAGTCGGACAGGGGCAGATCAGCCCCAGCATTTT; cdr3_aa: CASSRTGADQPQHF
clone_size: .; d_call: TRBD2; j_call: TRBJ2-1; v_call: TRBV3-1/TRBV3-2; cdr3_nt: TGTGCCAGCAGCCAAGCGGGGTCTAGCGGGGCTCGTTACAATGAGCAGTTCTTC; cdr3_aa: CASSQAGSSGARYNEQFF
clone_size: .; d_call: TRBD1; j_call: TRBJ1-5; v_call: TRBV18; cdr3_nt: TGTGCCAGCTCACCGTCCGGGACAGGGATTCAGCCCCAGCATTTT; cdr3_aa: CASSPSGTGIQPQHF
clone_size: .; d_call: .; j_call: TRBJ1-2; v_call: TRBV6-2/TRBV6-3; cdr3_nt: TGTGCCAGCAGTTACACCGTCCCGGGTAATGGCTACACCTTC; cdr3_aa: CASSYTVPGNGYTF
clone_size: .; d_call: .; j_call: TRBJ1-3; v_call: TRBV2; cdr3_nt: TGTGCCAGCAAGCTGGAGGGTTTGGGTAGAAACACCATATATTTT; cdr3_aa: CASKLEGLGRNTIYF